Listed here are 13 T cell receptor beta chains from one sample, sequenced in a study of T cells after yellow fever vaccination. TCRdb re-analysed the 5' RACE reads in MiXCR, keeping a single row per CDR3 protein. The table has 250,000 or so distinct CDR3 sequences, 5.5% to 8.5% seen once. Specimen: CD4+ T cells sorted from PBMCs, collected on the day of the yellow fever booster vaccination. Receptors originate from a man under 40 who received the YFV17D yellow fever vaccine.

At least ten counts were recorded for this clonotype. The gene calls are TRBV5-1 and TRBJ2-7; 9 bases agree with TRBD1. Losses at the gene ends were 5 bases for V and 4 bases for J; bases not matched to a gene: 7. The germline V gene has CDR1 SGHRS and CDR2 YFSETQ. The length of the CDR3 is 14 residues. In nucleotides, the CDR3 is TGCGCCAGCAGTTTGACAGGGGGAGGATACGAGCAGTACTTC. It is translated as CASSLTGGGYEQYF.

This clonotype showed up just a few times. In DNA, the CDR3 is TGTGCCACCAGCGACCCACCCTCTCTGGCCCAGTACTTC. The encoded protein is CATSDPPSLAQYF. The chain employs TRBV15 and TRBJ2-5; D remains ambiguous. V was pared by 5 bases and J by 9 bases, with 16 bases between. This CDR3 is built from 13 residues. Germline CDR1 LNHNV, CDR2 YYDKDF (reference sequence).

V usage is TRBV21-1 and J usage is TRBJ2-1; no DNA check was done on the table's D call, TRBD2. TRBV21-1 is reported as a pseudogene. This CDR3 is 20 amino acids long. The DNA of the CDR3 is TGTGCCAGCAGCAAGCCCGGGACTAGCGGGAGAGGTCGGATTCACAATGAGCAGTTCTTC. Protein sequence: CASSKPGTSGRGRIHNEQFF.

The chain couples TRBV29-1 to TRBJ2-7; no clear D. V was pared by 7 bases and J by 0 bases, with 16 bases between. There are 14 residues in the CDR3. In germline, CDR1 is SQVTM, CDR2 ANQGSEA. The CDR3 sequence is CSATNAAYSYEQYF. DNA for the CDR3: TGCAGCGCAACGAACGCAGCTTACTCCTACGAGCAGTACTTC.

The chain employs TRBV20-1 and TRBJ2-1; TRBD2 agrees at 13 bases. V trimming: 3 bases; J trimming: 7 bases; junction bases outside the gene matches: 3. The germline gives CDR1 DFQATT, CDR2 SNEGSKA (reference sequence). The CDR3 is made up of 14 amino acids. Written as DNA, the CDR3 is TGCAGTGCTAGGTCGACTAGCGGGAGGAATGAGCAGTTCTTC. Its translation is CSARSTSGRNEQFF.

CDR3 region: CSVGTVGTGGEQFF. For the CDR3, the DNA is TGCAGCGTTGGAACGGTAGGGACAGGGGGAGAGCAGTTCTTC. The chain uses TRBV29-1 and TRBJ2-7, with 11 positions matching TRBD1. The DNA end is more similar to TRBJ2-1, so the J call may be wrong. CDR1 and CDR2 (germline): SQVTM, ANQGSEA. The CDR3 covers 14 residues.

This clonotype was seen at least ten times. J is TRBJ2-3 and V is TRBV20-1; tentative D call: TRBD2 (6 bases). Between the trimmed V and J ends, which lost 4 bases and 0 bases, there was a span of 17 bases. The germline CDR1 and CDR2 sequences are DFQATT and SNEGSKA (reference sequence). The CDR3 is 16 amino acids. CDR3 sequence: CSAILSSGPSTDTQYF. CDR3 DNA: TGCAGTGCTATCCTATCGAGCGGGCCCAGCACAGATACGCAGTATTTT.

This clonotype was found many times. This chain connects TRBV5-1 to TRBJ2-7; TRBD2 agrees at 7 bases. V lost 4 bases, J lost 2 bases, and 9 bases stayed unmatched. Looked up from germline, CDR1 is SGHRS and CDR2 is YFSETQ. There are 15 residues in the CDR3. The DNA for the CDR3 is TGCGCCAGCAGCCATGCGACTAGCAGCCCCTACGAGCAGTACTTC. This codes for CASSHATSSPYEQYF.

The chain carries TRBV20-1 and TRBJ2-4, with no clear D. CDR1 is DFQATT and CDR2 is SNEGSKA in the germline V gene (reference sequence). This CDR3 has 10 residues. With 4 bases removed from V and 5 bases from J, the gap between germline ends came to 3 bases. The CDR3 is CSAIENIQYF. CDR3 nucleotides: TGCAGTGCTATAGAAAACATTCAGTACTTC.

The V call is TRBV12-3 or TRBV12-4, the J call TRBJ1-3, with no clear D. V dropped 8 bases and J dropped 0 bases, with 14 bases sitting between them. This CDR3 has 15 amino acids. The CDR3 loop reads CASFDHSYSGNTIYF. The DNA for the CDR3 is TGTGCCAGCTTCGACCACAGCTACTCTGGAAACACCATATATTTT.

The chain has TRBV5-1 and TRBJ2-1; TRBD1 aligns across 12 bases. This CDR3 is 16 amino acids long. From germline, CDR1 is SGHRS and CDR2 YFSETQ. The V gene end was trimmed by 0 bases and the J gene end by 7 bases; junction bases not matched to a gene: 5. The DNA for the CDR3 is TGCGCCAGCAGCTTGGAGGGACAGGGGGCGCGGAATGAGCAGTTCTTC. It specifies CASSLEGQGARNEQFF.

This clonotype was counted ten times or more. The CDR3 loop reads CASSYSGKRGEQYF. The CDR3 bases are TGCGCCAGCAGCTATTCAGGGAAACGGGGCGAGCAGTACTTC. The V and J genes are TRBV5-1 and TRBJ2-7; D is tentatively TRBD1 or TRBD2 (5 bases each). CDR1 SGHRS and CDR2 YFSETQ come from the germline V gene. The CDR3 spans 14 residues. Trimming removed 3 bases at V and 6 bases at J, with 16 bases between.

This clonotype was recorded many times. CDR3 protein: CASSLQGPGRETQYF. The CDR3 DNA reads as TGTGCCAGCAGCCTCCAAGGACCCGGGCGGGAGACCCAGTACTTC. The V and J genes are TRBV7-9 and TRBJ2-5; D ambiguous. The V end lost 5 bases, the J end lost 5 bases, and 18 bases lay between the germline ends. The V gene's germline CDR1 is SEHNR and CDR2 FQNEAQ (reference sequence). This CDR3 comprises 15 residues.